These 16 T cell receptor beta chains were all obtained from the same sample, sequenced in a study of shared clonotypes between healthy human individuals. Sequencing used immunoSEQ multiplex PCR; TCRdb keeps in-frame clones, though not all of them. The sample consists of 2 million to 2.5 million clones, approximately 95% of them appearing once. The sequenced material came from naive CD4+ T cells sorted from blood. Subset indicated: CD45RA+ positively selected. The receptors were gathered from a man between 18 and 35 years old in good health.

The chain combines TRBV19 with TRBJ2-7, with 8 bases matching TRBD1. Germline values: CDR1 LNHDA, CDR2 SQIVND (reference sequence). The CDR3 length is 15 residues. The J segment lost 1 base and the V segment lost 8 bases, leaving 10 bases of the junction unmatched. As DNA, the CDR3 is TGTGCCAGTCAGTCCGGGACAGGCCCTTCCTACGAGCAGTACTTC. Encoded protein: CASQSGTGPSYEQYF. Full variable domain (missing parts from reference TRBV19 and TRBJ2-7): DGGITQSPKYLFRKEGQNVTLSCEQNLNHDAMYWYRQDPGQGLRLIYYSQIVNDFQKGDIAEGYSVSREKKESFPLTVTSAQKNPTAFYLCASQSGTGPSYEQYFGPGTRLTVT.

The chain carries TRBV7-2 and TRBJ2-1; 9 bases are a match to TRBD2. Germline CDR1 SGHTA, CDR2 FQGNSA. The CDR3 has 16 residues. V lost 4 bases and J lost 5; bases outside the gene matches: 9. The CDR3 bases are TGTGCCAGCAGCTATCGCCGCGGGGGGGCTCACAATGAGCAGTTCTTC. Its protein product is CASSYRRGGAHNEQFF. Full variable domain (rest looked up from reference TRBV7-2 and TRBJ2-1): GAGVSQSPSNKVTEKGKDVELRCDPISGHTALYWYRQSLGQGLEFLIYFQGNSAPDKSGLPSDRFSAERTGGSVSTLTIQRTQQEDSAVYLCASSYRRGGAHNEQFFGPGTRLTVL.

V is TRBV7-2 and J is TRBJ2-7; 16 bases fit TRBD2. CDR3 length: 17 residues. Trimming removed 5 bases from V and 6 bases from J; junction bases left unmatched: 10. Germline CDR1 reads SGHTA; CDR2 reads FQGNSA. CDR3 sequence: CASSPFPGLAGGAEQYF. CDR3 sequence (DNA): TGTGCCAGCAGCCCATTCCCGGGACTAGCGGGAGGGGCCGAGCAGTACTTC.

The chain has TRBV11-2 and TRBJ2-7; 9 nucleotides agree with TRBD1. After removal of 5 bases from V and 6 bases from J, the junction contained 8 bases not matched to a gene. This CDR3 has 14 residues. The germline V gene encodes CDR1 SGHAT and CDR2 FQNNGV. The CDR3 DNA reads as TGTGCCAGCAGCCCCACCGGGACAGGGTCCGAGCAGTACTTC. Protein: CASSPTGTGSEQYF. Full variable domain (outside the CDR3, taken from reference TRBV11-2 and TRBJ2-7): EAGVAQSPRYKIIEKRQSVAFWCNPISGHATLYWYQQILGQGPKLLIQFQNNGVVDDSQLPKDRFSAERLKGVDSTLKIQPAKLEDSAVYLCASSPTGTGSEQYFGPGTRLTVT.

The chain combines TRBV7-9 with TRBJ1-2; no clear D gene. This CDR3 has 13 amino acids. The V gene's germline CDR1 is SEHNR and CDR2 FQNEAQ (reference sequence). Trimming removed 6 bases from V and 7 bases from J, with 15 bases in between. The DNA of the CDR3 is TGTGCCAGCAGAATGACGGCGGATCTTGGCTACACCTTC. It is translated as CASRMTADLGYTF.

The chain combines TRBV25-1 with TRBJ2-3; D might be TRBD1 (6 bases). CDR1 and CDR2 (germline): MGHDK, SYGVNS. The CDR3 length is 12 residues. Trimming removed 8 bases from V and 3 bases from J, with 9 bases in between. The CDR3 is CASARGTDTQYF. In nucleotides, the CDR3 is TGTGCCAGCGCCAGGGGTACAGATACGCAGTATTTT. Complete variable domain (other parts from reference TRBV25-1 and TRBJ2-3): EADIYQTPRYLVIGTGKKITLECSQTMGHDKMYWYQQDPGMELHLIHYSYGVNSTEKGDLSSESTVSRIRTEHFPLTLESARPSHTSQYLCASARGTDTQYFGPGTRLTVL.

With regard to this clone: The sample holds other DNA sequences that translate to the same CDR3. The chain employs TRBV5-1 and TRBJ2-5, with D uncertain. The germline V and J ends were trimmed by 4 bases and 5 bases, with 9 bases remaining between them. In germline, CDR1 is SGHRS, CDR2 YFSETQ. CDR3 length: 12 amino acids. In nucleotides, the CDR3 is TGCGCCAGCAGCACCGATAGGGAGACCCAGTACTTC. This sequence encodes CASSTDRETQYF.

The chain employs TRBV4-1 and TRBJ1-4; TRBD1 matches 9 bases. After removal of 6 bases from V and 5 bases from J, the junction contained 7 bases not matched to a gene. This CDR3 comprises 15 residues. CDR1 is MGHRA and CDR2 is YSYEKL in the germline V gene. In DNA form, the CDR3 reads TGCGCCAGCAGTCGGACAGGGACAGGGAATGAAAAACTGTTTTTT. It specifies CASSRTGTGNEKLFF.

The chain couples TRBV9 to TRBJ2-1; 12 nucleotides line up with TRBD2. Germline CDR1 is SGDLS and CDR2 is YYNGEE. The length of the CDR3 is 16 residues. The J segment lost 6 bases and the V segment lost 0 bases, leaving 4 bases of the junction unmatched. The CDR3 is CASSVDPSGRGNEQFF. CDR3 bases: TGTGCCAGCAGCGTAGATCCTAGCGGGAGGGGCAATGAGCAGTTCTTC.

V gene TRBV30 combines with J gene TRBJ1-5; TRBD1 is a possible D gene (6 bases). This CDR3 is 13 amino acids long. The germline gives CDR1 GTSNPN, CDR2 SVGIG (reference sequence). V was pared by 4 bases and J by 6 bases, with 13 bases between. The CDR3 nucleotides read TGTGCCTGGACAATTGGGGGCGGTCAGCCCCAGCATTTT. The encoded protein is CAWTIGGGQPQHF.

The J gene is TRBJ2-1, the V gene TRBV29-1; 8 positions agree with TRBD2. Germline values: CDR1 SQVTM, CDR2 ANQGSEA. The CDR3 totals 13 residues. V lost 6 bases to trimming and J lost 7 bases; unmatched junction nucleotides: 8. DNA of the CDR3: TGCAGCGTGGAAACGGGGGGGCCAAATGAGCAGTTCTTC. It yields the protein CSVETGGPNEQFF.

As regards this clone: Other DNA sequences in the same sample also yield this CDR3. J is TRBJ1-1 and V is TRBV20-1; D is undetermined. Deletions cut 0 bases from V and 5 bases from J, with 4 bases between. The CDR3 has 11 residues. Germline-derived CDR1 and CDR2 are DFQATT and SNEGSKA (reference sequence). The CDR3 loop reads CSARDVTEAFF. The CDR3, as DNA: TGCAGTGCTAGAGACGTAACTGAAGCTTTCTTT.

This chain joins TRBV18 and TRBJ2-6; 7 nucleotides match TRBD1. The CDR3 runs 18 residues. Germline V gives CDR1 KGHSH, CDR2 LQKENI. With V trimmed by 0 bases and J by 0 bases, 5 bases remained unmatched. The CDR3 sequence is CASSPPGQTRSGANVLTF. The CDR3 coding sequence is TGTGCCAGCTCACCACCGGGACAGACGCGCTCTGGGGCCAACGTCCTGACTTTC. Full variable domain (missing parts from reference TRBV18 and TRBJ2-6): NAGVMQNPRHLVRRRGQEARLRCSPMKGHSHVYWYRQLPEEGLKFMVYLQKENIIDESGMPKERFSAEFPKEGPSILRIQQVVRGDSAAYFCASSPPGQTRSGANVLTFGAGSRLTVL.

The chain links TRBV28 to TRBJ1-2, with TRBD1 identical over 7 bases. V shed 7 bases and J 8 bases; nucleotides not matched to a gene: 10. The germline V gene encodes CDR1 MDHEN and CDR2 SYDVKM. The CDR3 covers 13 residues. The DNA for the CDR3 is TGTGCCAGCAAACGACAGGGAGGGAGCGGCTACACCTTC. This codes for CASKRQGGSGYTF.

This clone was counted a few times. This chain links TRBV7-9 with TRBJ2-3; D not certain. The CDR3 length is 11 residues. The germline CDR1 and CDR2 sequences are SEHNR and FQNEAQ (reference sequence). Trimming stripped 5 bases from V and 5 bases from J, with 5 bases between. The CDR3 protein is CASSAGDTQYF. DNA of the CDR3: TGTGCCAGCAGCGCCGGAGATACGCAGTATTTT.

The J gene is TRBJ1-3, the V gene TRBV10-1, with D possibly being TRBD1 (5 bases). Looked up from germline, CDR1 is WNHNN and CDR2 is SYGVQD (reference sequence). This CDR3 region has 13 residues. Between the trimmed V and J ends, which lost 10 bases and 3 bases, there was a span of 13 bases. The CDR3 loop reads CATPTGGGNTIYF. In DNA, the CDR3 is TGCGCCACTCCGACCGGGGGTGGAAACACCATATATTTT.